The rows below give T cell receptor beta chains drawn from one sample of a study of shared clonotypes between healthy human individuals. Generated by immunoSEQ multiplex PCR, the TCRdb table keeps only in-frame clones and is missing some. This sample has around 2,000,000 clones, with about 95% found just once. Material for sequencing was naive CD4+ T cells sorted from blood. The receptors shown here come from a man aged 18 to 30 in good health. Both conserved end residues are part of each CDR3. Each record gives: CDR3 protein, CDR3 DNA, clone size, V gene, D gene, J gene. D genes are given only for firm matches. Size tells how often a clone was seen (once, few, many) or the class of an expanded clone, and some rows leave it out.

CASSLIGGDVTQYF,TGTGCCAGCAGTTTAATTGGCGGGGACGTTACGCAGTATTTT,NA,TRBV28,NA,TRBJ2-3
CASSLRKVVFPYEQYF,TGTGCCAGCAGTTTACGCAAGGTCGTCTTTCCCTACGAGCAGTACTTC,once,TRBV28,NA,TRBJ2-7
CASSLASGAGLYEQYF,TGTGCCAGCAGCTTGGCTTCGGGAGCCGGCCTATACGAGCAGTACTTC,NA,TRBV5-4,NA,TRBJ2-7
CASSRATSGGATDTQYF,TGTGCCAGCAGTCGAGCGACTAGCGGGGGGGCGACAGATACGCAGTATTTT,NA,TRBV7-2,TRBD2,TRBJ2-3
CASSTTRGNTIYF,TGTGCCAGTAGTACGACGAGAGGAAACACCATATATTTT,NA,TRBV19,NA,TRBJ1-3
CASSRWGGTNEKLFF,TGTGCCAGCAGTCGCTGGGGAGGTACTAATGAAAAACTGTTTTTT,NA,TRBV28,NA,TRBJ1-4
CASSPLLSGLYQETQYF,TGTGCCAGTAGTCCCCTCTTGAGTGGCTTGTACCAAGAGACCCAGTACTTC,NA,TRBV19,NA,TRBJ2-5
CASAPGNTGELFF,TGTGCCAGCGCCCCTGGGAATACCGGGGAGCTGTTTTTT,NA,TRBV27,NA,TRBJ2-2
CASSSRQGAYEQYF,TGTGCCAGCAGCTCCCGACAGGGGGCCTACGAGCAGTACTTC,NA,TRBV5-4,TRBD1,TRBJ2-7
CASSYSGQGVEKLFF,TGTGCCAGCAGTTATTCCGGACAGGGGGTTGAAAAACTGTTTTTT,NA,TRBV6-5,TRBD1,TRBJ1-4
CASSLFSFYGTANTGELFF,TGTGCCAGCAGCCTTTTCTCGTTCTACGGGACAGCGAACACCGGGGAGCTGTTTTTT,NA,TRBV5-8,TRBD1,TRBJ2-2
CASRRERILYEQYF,TGTGCCAGCAGGAGGGAGAGGATTCTTTACGAGCAGTACTTC,NA,TRBV21-1,NA,TRBJ2-7
CASRTGTVSGNTIYF,TGTGCCAGCAGGACGGGGACAGTCTCTGGAAACACCATATATTTT,NA,TRBV6-1,TRBD1,TRBJ1-3
CAWVGQLGSPLHF,TGTGCCTGGGTGGGACAGTTGGGTTCACCCCTCCACTTT,NA,TRBV30,TRBD1,TRBJ1-6
CASKRDRGDTEAFF,TGTGCCAGCAAGAGAGACAGGGGCGACACTGAAGCTTTCTTT,NA,TRBV6-5,TRBD1,TRBJ1-1
CASSLAAGAEQYF,TGTGCCAGCAGCTTGGCCGCGGGGGCCGAGCAGTACTTC,NA,TRBV5-6,NA,TRBJ2-7
CASSEKTSGRDEQYF,TGTGCCAGCAGTGAAAAGACTAGCGGGAGAGACGAGCAGTACTTC,NA,TRBV6-1,TRBD2,TRBJ2-7
CASSLAGGGNTEAFF,TGTGCCAGCAGCTTAGCAGGGGGAGGTAACACTGAAGCTTTCTTT,NA,TRBV4-2,TRBD1,TRBJ1-1
CASSEFGVGYTF,TGTGCCAGCAGTGAATTCGGGGTTGGCTACACCTTC,NA,TRBV6-1,NA,TRBJ1-2
CASSGDSASSYNSPLHF,TGTGCCAGCAGTGGGGACAGCGCTAGCTCCTATAATTCACCCCTCCACTTT,NA,TRBV6-1,TRBD1,TRBJ1-6
CASSEMGGAYEKLFF,TGTGCCAGCAGTGAAATGGGGGGCGCGTACGAAAAACTGTTTTTT,NA,TRBV2,NA,TRBJ1-4
CASRPGTDYGYTF,TGTGCCAGCAGACCCGGGACGGACTATGGCTACACCTTC,NA,TRBV2,NA,TRBJ1-2
CASSKTSGRTYEQYF,TGTGCCAGCAGCAAAACTAGCGGGAGGACCTACGAGCAGTACTTC,NA,TRBV21-1,NA,TRBJ2-7
CASSYGEISGYTF,TGTGCCAGCAGTTACGGTGAAATCAGTGGCTACACCTTC,once,TRBV6-6,NA,TRBJ1-2
CASSLDGGNTGELFF,TGCGCCAGCAGCTTGGACGGGGGAAACACCGGGGAGCTGTTTTTT,few,TRBV5-1,NA,TRBJ2-2
CASSFGGKANYGYTF,TGTGCCAGCAGTTTTGGCGGCAAAGCTAACTATGGCTACACCTTC,NA,TRBV27,NA,TRBJ1-2
CASSLRQTYEQYF,TGCGCCAGCAGCTTGCGGCAGACCTACGAGCAGTACTTC,NA,TRBV5-1,NA,TRBJ2-7
CASSAPGQNYEQYF,TGTGCCAGCAGCGCCCCGGGACAGAACTACGAGCAGTACTTC,NA,TRBV5-6,TRBD1,TRBJ2-7
CASSLGQGGPYEQYF,TGTGCCAGCAGCTTAGGACAGGGGGGTCCCTACGAGCAGTACTTC,once,TRBV5-4,TRBD1,TRBJ2-7
CASSPGRQNEKLFF,TGTGCCAGCAGCCCGGGACGGCAGAATGAAAAACTGTTTTTT,NA,TRBV9,NA,TRBJ1-4
CARSSTNTEAFF,TGTGCCAGGAGTTCGACGAACACTGAAGCTTTCTTT,NA,TRBV19,NA,TRBJ1-1
CASSSERNYGYTF,TGTGCCAGCAGCTCGGAGAGGAACTATGGCTACACCTTC,NA,TRBV6-5,NA,TRBJ1-2
CASSVDPASSGNTIYF,TGTGCCAGCAGCGTAGATCCAGCGAGCTCTGGAAACACCATATATTTT,NA,TRBV9,NA,TRBJ1-3
CASSLTGRDGYTF,TGCGCCAGCAGCTTGACAGGGAGGGATGGCTACACCTTC,NA,TRBV5-1,NA,TRBJ1-2
CASSIGTGSSGNTIYF,TGTGCCAGTAGTATCGGTACAGGGTCTTCTGGAAACACCATATATTTT,NA,TRBV19,NA,TRBJ1-3
CASSDREGQPQHF,TGTGCCAGCAGTGACAGGGAAGGTCAGCCCCAGCATTTT,NA,TRBV2,NA,TRBJ1-5
CAWSRQGNEKLFF,TGTGCCTGGAGTCGTCAGGGAAATGAAAAACTGTTTTTT,NA,TRBV30,NA,TRBJ1-4
CASGLSPTEAFF,TGTGCTAGTGGTTTGAGTCCCACTGAAGCTTTCTTT,NA,TRBV12-5,NA,TRBJ1-1
CASSFPGNTEAFF,TGTGCCAGCAGTTTTCCTGGGAACACTGAAGCTTTCTTT,NA,TRBV6-5,NA,TRBJ1-1
CASSVGDSFNEQFF,TGTGCCAGCAGCGTAGGGGACAGTTTCAATGAGCAGTTCTTC,NA,TRBV9,TRBD1,TRBJ2-1
CASSSQLDTQYF,TGCGCCAGCAGCTCCCAACTAGATACGCAGTATTTT,NA,TRBV5-1,NA,TRBJ2-3
CAIRGSGRGFTDTQYF,TGTGCCATCAGAGGTAGCGGGAGGGGGTTCACAGATACGCAGTATTTT,NA,TRBV10-3,TRBD2,TRBJ2-3
CASSSPGLGTDTQYF,TGTGCCAGTAGTAGTCCGGGCCTAGGGACAGATACGCAGTATTTT,NA,TRBV19,NA,TRBJ2-3
CASSLVWGGQVNQPQHF,TGTGCCAGCAGCTTAGTTTGGGGGGGACAGGTCAATCAGCCCCAGCATTTT,NA,TRBV7-8,TRBD1,TRBJ1-5
CARLPGELFF,TGTGCCAGGCTTCCCGGGGAGCTGTTTTTT,NA,TRBV6-4,NA,TRBJ2-2
CAISEPFRQSYEQYF,TGTGCCATCAGTGAGCCCTTTAGACAGTCCTACGAGCAGTACTTC,NA,TRBV10-3,NA,TRBJ2-7
CASSRDSVYTGELFF,TGTGCCAGCAGCCGAGACAGTGTTTACACCGGGGAGCTGTTTTTT,NA,TRBV6-5,NA,TRBJ2-2
CASSLGPFSGNTIYF,TGTGCCAGCAGCTTAGGGCCATTCTCTGGAAACACCATATATTTT,NA,TRBV7-2,NA,TRBJ1-3
CASSYAVQETQYF,TGTGCCAGCAGTTACGCGGTACAAGAGACCCAGTACTTC,NA,TRBV6-5,NA,TRBJ2-5
CASSPVGQSYGYTF,TGTGCCAGCAGCCCCGTGGGTCAGAGCTATGGCTACACCTTC,NA,TRBV9,NA,TRBJ1-2
CASSLGRGPTYEQYF,TGTGCCAGCAGCTTAGGCCGGGGGCCAACCTACGAGCAGTACTTC,NA,TRBV11-3,NA,TRBJ2-7
CASSLRDREAGELFF,TGTGCCAGCAGCTTAAGGGACAGGGAAGCCGGGGAGCTGTTTTTT,NA,TRBV5-6,TRBD1,TRBJ2-2
CASSQGQWGNQPQHF,TGCGCCAGCAGCCAAGGACAGTGGGGCAATCAGCCCCAGCATTTT,NA,TRBV4-1,NA,TRBJ1-5
CASSGSGGTQPQHF,TGTGCCAGTAGTGGGAGTGGAGGGACTCAGCCCCAGCATTTT,NA,TRBV19,NA,TRBJ1-5
CASSAGTAAFNYGYTF,TGTGCCAGCAGTGCAGGGACAGCGGCATTTAACTATGGCTACACCTTC,once,TRBV2,TRBD1,TRBJ1-2
CASSRQKILGGQGSPLHF,TGTGCCAGCAGTAGGCAGAAGATTCTCGGGGGCCAAGGCTCACCCCTCCACTTT,NA,TRBV25-1,NA,TRBJ1-6
CASSPTRAYYEQYF,TGTGCCAGCTCACCAACCCGGGCGTACTACGAGCAGTACTTC,NA,TRBV18,NA,TRBJ2-7
CASQGRNYEQYF,TGTGCCTCTCAGGGGCGGAACTACGAGCAGTACTTC,NA,TRBV2,NA,TRBJ2-7
CASSLQLTGNEQYF,TGTGCCAGCAGCTTACAATTAACGGGTAACGAGCAGTACTTC,NA,TRBV7-2,NA,TRBJ2-7